The rows below give T cell receptor beta chains drawn from one sample of a study of PD-L1 blockade in urothelial cancer. TCRdb's copy holds only in-frame clones and misses some; the assay was immunoSEQ multiplex PCR. The sample has 80,000 to 130,000 clones; approximately 90% are singletons. The material sequenced was PBMCs, taken around atezolizumab (anti-PD-L1) treatment. The origin of the receptors is a woman older than 75 with urothelial cancer. Both conserved end residues are part of each CDR3. Fields, in order: clone size, D gene, J gene, V gene, CDR3 DNA, CDR3 protein. D genes are given only for firm matches. Size is omitted from some rows. Given values are once, few, many or a class for expanded clones.

size: -; D: TRBD2; J: TRBJ2-1; V: TRBV5-1; DNA: TGCGCCAGCAGCCGGACGGCGGGAGAGACCTACAATGAGCAGTTCTTC; CDR3: CASSRTAGETYNEQFF
size: -; D: TRBD1; J: TRBJ1-5; V: TRBV7-2; DNA: TGTGCCAGCACCACGACAGGGTTTGGCAATCAGCCCCAGCATTTT; CDR3: CASTTTGFGNQPQHF
size: -; D: -; J: TRBJ2-7; V: TRBV15; DNA: TGTGCCACCAGCAGAGAGGGCAACTCCTACGAGCAGTACTTC; CDR3: CATSREGNSYEQYF
size: -; D: TRBD1; J: TRBJ1-2; V: TRBV7-3; DNA: TGTGCCAGCAGCTTAAGTCCAGGGGGCTCTGGCTACACCTTC; CDR3: CASSLSPGGSGYTF
size: -; D: -; J: TRBJ1-1; V: TRBV7-2; DNA: TGTGCCAGCAGCTTAAGGCAGGGGTTCGTCACTGAAGCTTTCTTT; CDR3: CASSLRQGFVTEAFF
size: -; D: -; J: TRBJ2-1; V: TRBV19; DNA: TGTGCCAGTAGCCCTCGAAAGAGAAGCTCCTACAATGAGCAGTTCTTC; CDR3: CASSPRKRSSYNEQFF
size: -; D: TRBD2; J: TRBJ2-1; V: TRBV19; DNA: TGTGCCAGTAAGAAGCGGGAGGTCACCTACAATGAGCAGTTCTTC; CDR3: CASKKREVTYNEQFF
size: -; D: -; J: TRBJ2-5; V: TRBV14; DNA: TGTGCCAGCAGCCAAGCAGGGTTGGGGACCCAGTACTTC; CDR3: CASSQAGLGTQYF
size: -; D: TRBD1; J: TRBJ1-4; V: TRBV28; DNA: TGTGCCAGCAGTTTAGGAGGGACAGGTCAAAAACTGTTTTTT; CDR3: CASSLGGTGQKLFF
size: -; D: TRBD2; J: TRBJ2-1; V: TRBV7-2; DNA: TGTGCCAGCAGCTTAGGACTAGCGGGAAGGGGGAGCTCCTACAATGAGCAGTTCTTC; CDR3: CASSLGLAGRGSSYNEQFF
size: -; D: -; J: TRBJ2-5; V: TRBV7-2; DNA: TGTGCCAGCAGCCCAGGTGGGGGGTTTGGGACCCAGTACTTC; CDR3: CASSPGGGFGTQYF
size: -; D: TRBD1; J: TRBJ1-5; V: TRBV19; DNA: TGTGCCAGTAGTGGGACAGGGAGACAGCCCCAGCATTTT; CDR3: CASSGTGRQPQHF
size: -; D: TRBD1; J: TRBJ2-3; V: TRBV18; DNA: TGTGCCAGCTCCTCACAGGGGACAGATACGCAGTATTTT; CDR3: CASSSQGTDTQYF
size: -; D: TRBD2; J: TRBJ2-2; V: TRBV28; DNA: TGTGCCAGCAGTTTACCGGTAGCGGGACCCACCGGGGAGCTGTTTTTT; CDR3: CASSLPVAGPTGELFF
size: -; D: TRBD1; J: TRBJ1-4; V: TRBV29-1; DNA: TGCAGCGTGAGCCGGGACAGAAATGAAAAACTGTTTTTT; CDR3: CSVSRDRNEKLFF
size: -; D: TRBD1; J: TRBJ1-1; V: TRBV10-3; DNA: TGTGCCATCAGGGGACAGACCCAGAACACTGAAGCTTTCTTT; CDR3: CAIRGQTQNTEAFF
size: -; D: -; J: TRBJ1-2; V: TRBV19; DNA: TGTTCCGCGGGGCAGGTCTATGGCTACACCTTC; CDR3: CSAGQVYGYTF
size: few; D: TRBD1; J: TRBJ1-2; V: TRBV7-9; DNA: TGTGCCAGCAGCCCCGGGACAGGGAATGGCTACACCTTC; CDR3: CASSPGTGNGYTF